This paragraph reports one T cell receptor beta chain. Measured with immunoSEQ multiplex PCR; TCRdb has only the in-frame clones, and not every one. The sample includes about 140,000 clones, 80% to 85% of them seen just once. These data come from a study of blood T cell repertoires in COVID-19. Study at large: PBMCs, B-cell-depleted T cells, or T cells provided the cDNA or gDNA that made up the material.

The CDR3 covers 15 residues. V lost 7 bases and J lost 6; bases outside the gene matches: 12. Germline V gene sequence: CDR1 MNHEY, CDR2 SVGAGI. The sequenced sample was peripheral blood. This sequence originates from a woman of 80 years or more with acute or convalescent COVID-19. The chain joins TRBV6-5 to TRBJ1-2, with TRBD1 matching over 9 bases. The CDR3 DNA is TGTGCCAGCACCTACGGGGGACAGGGCCTCCATGGCTACACCTTC. Translating it yields CASTYGGQGLHGYTF.